Reported below is one T cell receptor beta chain. The antigen remains unidentified. These data are taken from a study of cytomegalovirus exposure and HLA in healthy donors. Trimming removed 2 bases at V and 10 bases at J, with 9 bases between. The germline CDR1 and CDR2 sequences are MGHRA and YSYEKL. The CDR3 runs 12 residues. Study results and caveats: A later analysis linked a missense DCLRE1C variant to TCR beta V- and J-gene trimming. Association with HLA alleles at 0.05 false discovery rate was found for 16,951 TCR beta sequences in a later analysis.

Vbeta (60) and Jbeta (13) primers were used in the PCR. Authors' data handling: Among the unique TCR beta chains that a later analysis counted, about 84 million in all, roughly 10 million were shared. TCRdb keeps only in-frame clones here, not all; method: immunoSEQ multiplex PCR. The V and J calls and clone size were taken over from that table, and D and trimming were inferred from the DNA. The sample shows 120,000 or so clones, 75% to 85% of them seen only once. The sequencing sample was made of PBMCs. This receptor was taken from a man in his thirties or forties in good health and CMV-seropositive. The chain carries TRBV4-1 and TRBJ2-1; D remains ambiguous. The CDR3 DNA is TGCGCCAGCAGCCAAATTTTCGGGGAGCAGTTCTTC. This translates into CASSQIFGEQFF.